The clone carrying this TCR beta chain occurred many times. Researchers tagged individual cDNA molecules with unique molecular identifiers. A single record per CDR3 protein comes from TCRdb applying MiXCR to the 5' RACE reads. The table has about 55,000 distinct CDR3 sequences, 7.5% to 9.5% seen once. The CDR3 runs 12 residues. Per germline, CDR1 MGHDK and CDR2 SYGVNS. Trimming removed 10 bases at V and 6 bases at J, with 13 bases between. The data were taken from a study of early T cells in non-severe SARS-CoV-2 infection. In the study overall: Unsorted whole-blood RNA was sequenced in bulk, leaving chains unpaired.

This chain connects TRBV25-1 to TRBJ2-1; D is uncertain. Source material: whole blood. The sequence derives from an adult who was a healthcare worker with PCR-confirmed SARS-CoV-2 infection or an uninfected control (not recorded which). The CDR3 DNA follows: TGTGCCACGGAATGGGCTCTCAATGAGCAGTTCTTC. The encoded protein is CATEWALNEQFF. Looking up the rest from reference TRBV25-1 and TRBJ2-1 gives the full variable domain: EADIYQTPRYLVIGTGKKITLECSQTMGHDKMYWYQQDPGMELHLIHYSYGVNSTEKGDLSSESTVSRIRTEHFPLTLESARPSHTSQYLCATEWALNEQFFGPGTRLTVL.